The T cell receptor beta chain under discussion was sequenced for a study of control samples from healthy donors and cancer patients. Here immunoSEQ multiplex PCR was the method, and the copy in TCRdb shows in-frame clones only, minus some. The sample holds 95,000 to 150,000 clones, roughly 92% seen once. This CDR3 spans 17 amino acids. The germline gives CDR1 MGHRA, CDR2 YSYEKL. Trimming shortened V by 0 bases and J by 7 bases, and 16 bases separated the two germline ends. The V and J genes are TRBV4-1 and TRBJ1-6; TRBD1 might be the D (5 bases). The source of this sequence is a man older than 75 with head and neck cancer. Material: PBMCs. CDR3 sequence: CASSQEGPLTGNSPLHF. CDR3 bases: TGCGCCAGCAGCCAAGAGGGGCCTCTGACGGGGAATTCACCCCTCCACTTT.